The clone carrying this TCR beta chain was observed a handful of times. The sample belongs to a study of cytomegalovirus exposure and HLA in healthy donors. The primer mix had 60 Vbeta and 13 Jbeta primers. Assay used: immunoSEQ multiplex PCR; TCRdb lists only in-frame clones, some missing. The profile shows under 300,000 clones, 86% of them singletons. The CDR3 loop spans 14 amino acids. The V gene lost 6 bases and the J gene lost 4 bases, with 15 bases spanning the gap. Looked up from germline, CDR1 is MNHNY and CDR2 is SVGAGI (reference sequence). This sequence was found in a man aged 35 to 55 in good health and CMV-seropositive. The source material was PBMCs. This sequence joins TRBV6-6 and TRBJ1-2; perhaps TRBD1 as D (6 bases). CDR3 in amino acids: CASRARQDGYGYTF. The CDR3 DNA reads as TGTGCCAGCAGGGCAAGACAGGATGGCTATGGCTACACCTTC.